These T cell receptor beta chains were read from a single sample in a study of blood T cell repertoires in COVID-19. Clones were sequenced by immunoSEQ multiplex PCR, and TCRdb holds only the in-frame ones, with some missing. The sample lists some 370,000 clones, nearly 90% occurring once. The specimen sequenced was peripheral blood. The receptors were gathered from a man younger than 30 with active or convalescent COVID-19. Both conserved end residues are part of each CDR3. Fields, in order: D gene, V gene, J gene, clone size, CDR3 protein, CDR3 DNA. A D gene is named only where the DNA matches it firmly. Only part of the rows carry a size: once, few, many, or a class if the clone is expanded.

NA	TRBV7-9	TRBJ1-1	once	CASSHQTTEAFF	TGTGCCAGCAGCCACCAGACTACTGAAGCTTTCTTT
TRBD1	TRBV3-1/TRBV3-2	TRBJ1-4	NA	CASSQDRTGGRSNEKLFF	TGTGCCAGCAGCCAAGATCGGACAGGGGGAAGGAGTAATGAAAAACTGTTTTTT
NA	TRBV11-1	TRBJ1-6	NA	CASSDWGEGRNSPLHF	TGTGCCAGCAGCGATTGGGGCGAAGGGAGGAATTCACCCCTCCACTTT
TRBD2	TRBV28	TRBJ2-1	NA	CASRTGLAYNEQFF	TGTGCCAGCAGGACCGGACTAGCTTACAATGAGCAGTTCTTC
TRBD1	TRBV2	TRBJ1-5	once	CASSKYRGPNQPQHF	TGTGCCAGCAGTAAGTACAGGGGTCCCAATCAGCCCCAGCATTTT
TRBD2	TRBV27	TRBJ2-1	NA	CASSKAGGPRGEQFF	TGTGCCAGCAGTAAAGCGGGAGGGCCTAGGGGTGAGCAGTTCTTC
NA	TRBV12-3/TRBV12-4	TRBJ2-2	NA	CASSFGHTGELFF	TGTGCCAGCAGTTTCGGTCACACCGGGGAGCTGTTTTTT
TRBD1	TRBV19	TRBJ1-1	NA	CASSLYRGLTEAFF	TGTGCCAGTAGTTTATACAGGGGGCTAACTGAAGCTTTCTTT
NA	TRBV4-1	TRBJ1-2	medium-sized	CASSQGAGGGYGYTF	TGCGCCAGCAGCCAAGGGGCGGGGGGTGGCTATGGCTACACCTTC
TRBD1	TRBV6-5	TRBJ1-1	NA	CASSHTNRGHTEAFF	TGTGCCAGCAGTCACACAAACAGGGGGCACACTGAAGCTTTCTTT
TRBD1	TRBV7-9	TRBJ1-2	NA	CASSSVGQGAHYGYTF	TGTGCCAGCAGCTCGGTGGGACAGGGGGCTCACTATGGCTACACCTTC
TRBD1	TRBV7-2	TRBJ2-1	NA	CASSHKQGSGINEQFF	TGTGCCAGCAGCCATAAACAGGGGTCGGGGATCAATGAGCAGTTCTTC
NA	TRBV7-9	TRBJ1-1	NA	CASSSTGSSTEAFF	TGTGCCAGCAGCTCCACAGGGAGTTCCACTGAAGCTTTCTTT
TRBD2	TRBV5-5	TRBJ2-5	NA	CASSFTSGGAEETQYF	TGTGCCAGCAGCTTTACCAGCGGGGGGGCGGAAGAGACCCAGTACTTC
NA	TRBV11-2	TRBJ1-6	NA	CASSDLRDTHVPLHF	TGTGCCAGCAGCGACCTACGGGACACCCATGTCCCCCTCCACTTT
TRBD2	TRBV2	TRBJ2-2	NA	CASNLGLGNTGELFF	TGTGCCAGCAACCTGGGACTAGGGAACACCGGGGAGCTGTTTTTT
NA	TRBV14	TRBJ2-7	NA	CASSLSYEQYF	TGTGCCAGCAGCCTTTCGTACGAGCAGTACTTC
NA	TRBV29-1	TRBJ1-5	NA	CSVAAGDSNQPQHF	TGCAGCGTTGCGGCAGGGGATAGCAATCAGCCCCAGCATTTT
NA	TRBV10-2	TRBJ1-5	NA	CASRRDFGSQPQHF	TGCGCCAGCCGCCGGGACTTCGGCTCTCAGCCCCAGCATTTT
NA	TRBV19	TRBJ1-1	NA	CASSGTPNTEAFF	TGTGCCAGTTCCGGGACACCGAACACTGAAGCTTTCTTT
TRBD2	TRBV24-1	TRBJ2-1	NA	CATSDPSGTTYNEQFF	TGTGCCACCAGTGATCCTAGCGGAACAACCTACAATGAGCAGTTCTTC
TRBD1	TRBV7-9	TRBJ1-4	NA	CASSEQGLEEKLFF	TGTGCCAGCAGCGAACAGGGGTTGGAGGAAAAACTGTTTTTT
NA	TRBV7-9	TRBJ1-2	once	CASSLLSVYGYTF	TGTGCCAGCAGCTTACTTTCAGTCTATGGCTACACCTTC
NA	TRBV6-2/TRBV6-3	TRBJ2-3	NA	CASSRRDFLLDTQYF	TGTGCCAGCAGCAGACGGGACTTCCTCCTAGATACGCAGTATTTT
NA	TRBV5-6	TRBJ2-5	NA	CASTLWGGGQETQYF	TGTGCCAGCACCCTTTGGGGAGGGGGCCAAGAGACCCAGTACTTC
TRBD1	TRBV28	TRBJ2-5	few	CASRGQGGQYF	TGTGCCAGCAGGGGACAGGGTGGGCAGTACTTC
NA	TRBV19	TRBJ1-4	NA	CASRKWRQDNEKLFF	TGTGCCAGTAGAAAGTGGAGACAGGATAATGAAAAACTGTTTTTT
NA	TRBV6-6	TRBJ2-1	NA	CASSYGRNNEQFF	TGTGCCAGCAGTTACGGGAGAAACAATGAGCAGTTCTTC
NA	TRBV25-1	TRBJ2-5	NA	CASSVFISKETQYF	TGTGCCAGCAGTGTTTTTATTTCTAAAGAGACCCAGTACTTC
TRBD1	TRBV3-1/TRBV3-2	TRBJ1-2	NA	CASSQEGGEYYGYTF	TGTGCCAGCAGCCAAGAAGGGGGCGAATACTATGGCTACACCTTC
TRBD2	TRBV4-1	TRBJ2-1	NA	CASSHTSDSYNEQFF	TGCGCCAGCAGCCACACTAGCGACTCCTACAATGAGCAGTTCTTC